Below, one TCR beta chain is given with its context. Its antigen is not identified. The PCR had 60 Vbeta and 13 Jbeta primers. Clones were sequenced by immunoSEQ multiplex PCR, and TCRdb holds only the in-frame ones, with some missing. The repertoire has 130,000 or so clones, approximately 80% of them found once; the top ten carry under 6.5%. This record belongs to a study of cytomegalovirus exposure and HLA in healthy donors. Study-wide findings and caveats: In a later analysis, V- and J-gene trimming of beta chains associated with a DCLRE1C missense variant, replicated independently.

Sequencing used PBMCs. This TCR was recovered from a man between 18 and 35 years old in good health and CMV-seropositive.

CDR3 DNA: TGTGCCAGTAGTTCCTCCTGGGTGGACAGGGATAACTATGGCTACACCTTC. This encodes CASSSSWVDRDNYGYTF. The chain joins TRBV19 to TRBJ1-2, with 8 bases fitting TRBD1. CDR1 LNHDA and CDR2 SQIVND come from the germline V gene (reference sequence). The CDR3 is 17 amino acids. Trimming at V came to 5 bases and at J to 1 base, leaving 12 bases not matched to a gene.